Shown below are 12 T cell receptor beta chains from a single sample sequenced in a study of T-cell memory formation after mild COVID-19. From the 5' RACE reads, TCRdb called clonotypes with MiXCR, one entry per CDR3 protein. The data show around 450,000 distinct CDR3 sequences, less than 25% seen once. The source material was PBMCs or a T cell subset sorted from them (not recorded which). The receptors originated from an adult woman who had mild COVID-19 (a few samples of this study predate the infection). Cell type and time point are not known.

This rearrangement joins TRBV5-1 to TRBJ2-7, with 9 bases lining up with TRBD2. CDR3 length equals 16 residues. The junction had 12 bases not matched to a gene; V was cut back by 4 bases and J by 4 bases. Germline values: CDR1 SGHRS, CDR2 YFSETQ. CDR3 nucleotide sequence: TGCGCCAGCAGCGCTAAAGGGAGCGGGGGGTTATACGAGCAGTACTTC. Translation: CASSAKGSGGLYEQYF. Supplemented by reference TRBV5-1 and TRBJ2-7, the full variable domain reads KAGVTQTPRYLIKTRGQQVTLSCSPISGHRSVSWYQQTPGQGLQFLFEYFSETQRNKGNFPGRFSGRQFSNSRSEMNVSTLELGDSALYLCASSAKGSGGLYEQYFGPGTRLTVT.

This chain connects TRBV5-1 to TRBJ2-7; TRBD2 matches 14 bases. Germline lookup yields CDR1 SGHRS and CDR2 YFSETQ. CDR3 length: 19 amino acids. The V and J ends lost 1 base and 0 bases, in that order; junction bases with no gene match: 9. Here the CDR3 reads CASSLSRTSGGPDSYEQYF. The CDR3 nucleotides read TGCGCCAGCAGCTTGTCCCGGACTAGCGGGGGGCCCGACTCCTACGAGCAGTACTTC.

The genes are TRBV4-2 and TRBJ2-3; D not resolved. Trimming removed 0 bases from V and 3 bases from J, with 4 bases in between. Per germline, CDR1 LGHNA and CDR2 YNFKEQ. The CDR3 covers 13 residues. The CDR3 loop reads CASSQEKTDTQYF. The CDR3 DNA sequence: TGTGCCAGCAGCCAAGAAAAGACAGATACGCAGTATTTT.

This clonotype was seen a handful of times. The genes are TRBV5-6 and TRBJ2-3; D tentatively reads TRBD1 or TRBD2 (5 bases each). V was pared by 4 bases and J by 1 base, with 16 bases between. CDR3 length equals 16 residues. Germline V lookup: CDR1 SGHDT, CDR2 YYEEEE. The CDR3 DNA is TGTGCCAGCAGCCCTCGGGGCGGGTATCGCACAGATACGCAGTATTTT. Its translation: CASSPRGGYRTDTQYF. Based on the CDR3 plus reference TRBV5-6 and TRBJ2-3, the full variable domain is DAGVTQSPTHLIKTRGQQVTLRCSPKSGHDTVSWYQQALGQGPQFIFQYYEEEERQRGNFPDRFSGHQFPNYSSELNVNALLLGDSALYLCASSPRGGYRTDTQYFGPGTRLTVL.

This clonotype has only a few counts. V gene TRBV27 combines with J gene TRBJ2-7; TRBD1 matches at 7 bases. The CDR3 has 13 amino acids. The junction had 7 bases not matched to a gene; V was cut back by 6 bases and J by 5 bases. Germline V lookup: CDR1 MNHEY, CDR2 SMNVEV (reference sequence). CDR3 residues: CASRQGSPHEQYF. Here the CDR3 DNA reads TGTGCCAGCAGACAGGGGAGTCCCCACGAGCAGTACTTC.

This clonotype has only a few counts. This sequence joins TRBV12-5 and TRBJ1-1, with D unclear. There are 11 residues in the CDR3. Germline V gene sequence: CDR1 LGHNT, CDR2 FRNRAP. Deletions cut 5 bases from V and 1 base from J, with 2 bases between. In DNA, the CDR3 is TGTGCTAGTGGTGAGAACACTGAAGCTTTCTTT. Translated: CASGENTEAFF.

V usage is TRBV6-2 or TRBV6-3 and J usage is TRBJ2-1, with D tentatively TRBD2 (5 bases). Germline V gives CDR1 MNHEY, CDR2 SVGEGT. Deletions cut 7 bases from V and 6 bases from J, with 16 bases between. The CDR3 runs to 14 residues. Here the CDR3 reads CASNEGAEPNEQFF. CDR3 coding DNA: TGTGCCAGCAATGAGGGAGCGGAGCCCAATGAGCAGTTCTTC.

This clonotype has ten or more counts. For the CDR3, the DNA is TGCGCCAGCAGCTTGTTTGGCGGTGCGAACACCGGGGAGCTGTTTTTT. This gives the protein CASSLFGGANTGELFF. The chain employs TRBV5-1 and TRBJ2-2; no firm D call. In germline, CDR1 is SGHRS, CDR2 YFSETQ. V dropped 1 base and J dropped 0 bases, with 10 bases sitting between them. The CDR3 consists of 16 residues. Using reference TRBV5-1 and TRBJ2-2 for the parts outside the CDR3, the full variable domain is KAGVTQTPRYLIKTRGQQVTLSCSPISGHRSVSWYQQTPGQGLQFLFEYFSETQRNKGNFPGRFSGRQFSNSRSEMNVSTLELGDSALYLCASSLFGGANTGELFFGEGSRLTVL.

The sample holds a few counts of this clonotype. V is TRBV9 and J is TRBJ2-3; 9 bases align to TRBD2. Germline CDR1 is SGDLS and CDR2 is YYNGEE. The CDR3 covers 15 residues. The V and J ends lost 3 bases and 4 bases, in that order; junction bases with no gene match: 6. CDR3 DNA sequence: TGTGCCAGCAGCGCTAGCGGGATTTTGGCAGATACGCAGTATTTT. Its translation: CASSASGILADTQYF.

This clonotype was recorded a few times. The genes are TRBV12-3 or TRBV12-4 and TRBJ2-1; TRBD2 matches at 9 bases. The CDR3 totals 18 residues. The ends lost 3 bases at V and 1 base at J; junction bases unmatched: 10. CDR3 nucleotides: TGTGCCAGCAGTTTGATAGCGGGAGTGCTCGGTTCCTACAATGAGCAGTTCTTC. Protein sequence: CASSLIAGVLGSYNEQFF.

V usage is TRBV30 and J usage is TRBJ1-1; no clear D gene. This CDR3 region has 13 residues. V was pared by 0 bases and J by 2 bases, with 7 bases between. Looked up from germline, CDR1 is GTSNPN and CDR2 is SVGIG (reference sequence). The CDR3 spells CAWSVLSNTEAFF. CDR3 DNA sequence: TGTGCCTGGAGTGTACTTAGCAACACTGAAGCTTTCTTT.

This clonotype has a handful of counts. V gene TRBV3-1 combines with J gene TRBJ2-1; TRBD1 aligns across 7 bases. From germline, CDR1 is LGHDT and CDR2 YNNKEL (reference sequence). The CDR3 is 17 amino acids. Germline trimming cut 2 bases from V and 8 bases from J; bases unmatched to any gene: 15. This CDR3 reads CASSQLTRWRRGYEQFF. CDR3 DNA sequence: TGTGCCAGCAGCCAACTCACACGGTGGCGCAGGGGGTATGAGCAGTTCTTC.